What follows are 10 T cell receptor beta chains derived from one specimen sequenced in a study of identical twins. TCRdb re-analysed the 5' RACE reads in MiXCR, keeping a single row per CDR3 protein. The table has about 790,000 distinct CDR3 sequences, 15% to 20% seen once. This same sample was also taken into another study, of T cells expressing NK-cell markers.

The sequenced sample was PBMCs. These receptors were taken from a young woman in good health.

This clonotype was seen only a few times. The genes are TRBV18 and TRBJ2-1; D not resolved. Trimming stripped 0 bases from V and 2 bases from J, with 11 bases between. Germline assignment: CDR1 KGHSH and CDR2 LQKENI. This CDR3 has 16 residues. The CDR3 nucleotides are TGTGCCAGCTCACCACCGGGTAGGGAAACCTACAATGAGCAGTTCTTC. Its translation is CASSPPGRETYNEQFF.

The J gene is TRBJ2-7, the V gene TRBV7-2; maybe TRBD1 (6 bases). Germline assignment: CDR1 SGHTA and CDR2 FQGNSA. The CDR3 totals 13 residues. Deletions cut 6 bases from V and 5 bases from J, with 14 bases between. The CDR3 nucleotides read TGTGCCAGCAGAACAGGGCAGGGTCACGAGCAGTACTTC. Protein product: CASRTGQGHEQYF.

The V gene is TRBV20-1, the J gene TRBJ2-5; 7 bases map to TRBD1. Germline trimming cut 1 base from V and 5 bases from J; bases unmatched to any gene: 7. From germline, CDR1 is DFQATT and CDR2 SNEGSKA (reference sequence). The CDR3 consists of 14 residues. This CDR3 is CSARGTGQRETQYF. Written as DNA, the CDR3 is TGCAGTGCTAGAGGGACAGGCCAGCGGGAGACCCAGTACTTC.

This clonotype has just a few counts. V gene TRBV6-1 combines with J gene TRBJ1-2; D uncertain. Looked up from germline, CDR1 is MNHNS and CDR2 is SASEGT. V was trimmed by 6 bases and J by 2 bases, leaving 10 bases between them. The CDR3 has 13 amino acids. CDR3 coding DNA: TGTGCCAGCAGCGGACTGTTAAACTATGGCTACACCTTC. This codes for CASSGLLNYGYTF.

This clonotype was seen only a few times. The chain has TRBV11-2 and TRBJ1-6; 8 bases match TRBD1. The trim removed 4 bases at V and 7 bases at J, leaving 6 bases unmatched. Germline CDR1 is SGHAT and CDR2 is FQNNGV. The CDR3 spans 15 residues. The CDR3 is CASSSDRGRNSPLHF. The CDR3 DNA follows: TGTGCCAGCAGCTCCGACAGGGGAAGGAATTCACCCCTCCACTTT.

The chain joins TRBV15 to TRBJ1-5; D ambiguous. CDR3 length: 14 residues. V was clipped by 1 base and J by 0 bases, with 4 bases between them. CDR1 and CDR2 (germline): LNHNV, YYDKDF (reference sequence). CDR3 DNA sequence: TGTGCCACCAGCAGAGCAAATAGCAATCAGCCCCAGCATTTT. Protein product: CATSRANSNQPQHF.

CDR3 amino acids: CASSPDARQFF. Here the CDR3 DNA reads TGTGCCAGCAGCCCGGACGCTAGGCAGTTCTTC. The V call is TRBV7-2, the J call TRBJ2-1; D is ambiguous. Trimming removed 5 bases from V and 12 bases from J, with 11 bases in between. Germline lookup yields CDR1 SGHTA and CDR2 FQGNSA. CDR3 length: 11 amino acids.

Only a few counts were recorded for this clonotype. This chain links TRBV5-1 with TRBJ1-5; the match to TRBD1 covers 7 bases. Germline assignment: CDR1 SGHRS and CDR2 YFSETQ. CDR3 length equals 16 residues. J gave up 5 bases and V 2 bases, and 10 bases lay outside the gene matches. The CDR3 loop reads CASSFILWTGYQPQHF. The CDR3 bases are TGCGCCAGCAGCTTCATCCTCTGGACAGGCTATCAGCCCCAGCATTTT.

This clonotype has more than one count but fewer than ten. The CDR3 nucleotides read TGTGCCAGCAGTTACTCAGGCGAACGGAACACCGGGGAGCTGTTTTTT. Its protein product is CASSYSGERNTGELFF. The chain uses TRBV6-5 and TRBJ2-2; no firm D call. V gave up 0 bases and J gave up 1 base, with 9 bases separating them. The CDR3 runs to 16 residues. In germline, CDR1 is MNHEY, CDR2 SVGAGI.

This chain joins TRBV3-1 and TRBJ2-2, with 14 bases fitting TRBD2. The CDR3 covers 17 residues. In germline, CDR1 is LGHDT, CDR2 YNNKEL (reference sequence). The V gene end was trimmed by 3 bases and the J gene end by 5 bases; junction bases not matched to a gene: 5. CDR3 coding DNA: TGTGCCAGCAGCCATCAAGGGACTAGCGGGAGAACCGGGGAGCTGTTTTTT. The encoded protein is CASSHQGTSGRTGELFF.